The clone carrying this T cell receptor (beta chain) was recorded only once. The antigen remains unidentified. TCRdb's copy holds only in-frame clones and misses some; the assay was immunoSEQ multiplex PCR. The top ten hold 3.5% to 4% of the sample, which has about 120,000 clones, 88% seen once. This entry is derived from a study of T cell responses to AZD1222 COVID-19 vaccine. General study points: Donors were mostly white British, more females; clonal diversity possibly underestimated. Repertoire sampling happened only post peak T cell response. Targets within unmutated variant regions were reportedly found for nearly half of spike-specific TCRs.

The CDR3 totals 14 residues. V was pared by 3 bases and J by 5 bases, with 12 bases between. CDR1 is LNHNV and CDR2 is YYDKDF in the germline V gene (reference sequence). Sequenced material: peripheral blood, taken 28 days after the second AZD1222 dose. This chain connects TRBV15 to TRBJ2-3; D not certain. This clonotype was obtained from an adult who received the AZD1222 COVID-19 vaccine. Here the CDR3 DNA reads TGTGCCACCAGCAGGTCCGGGCTCGGAGATACGCAGTATTTT. Translation: CATSRSGLGDTQYF.